What follows describes a single T cell receptor (beta chain). The antigen is unknown. This sample was included in a study of T cell responses to AZD1222 COVID-19 vaccine. Overall study findings and caveats: Spike was spanned by vaccine-associated CD4 TCRs, which were dominant at 160-218 and 743-854. Repertoires in all cases were sampled only once the peak T cell response had passed. Most donors were white British, females outnumbered males, and clonal diversity was possibly underestimated. Spike-specific TCR depth and breadth grew after two AZD1222 doses.

This table comes from immunoSEQ multiplex PCR, and its TCRdb copy is limited to in-frame clones, with some not included. The data hold 120,000 to 150,000 clones, with 90% to 95% observed a single time. The sample in question was peripheral blood, obtained 28 days after the second AZD1222 dose. This TCR was recovered from an adult who received the AZD1222 COVID-19 vaccine.

CDR3 nucleotides: TGTGCCAGCAGTTGGGACAGGACAGATACGCAGTATTTT. Translated: CASSWDRTDTQYF. The rearrangement links TRBV6-2 or TRBV6-3 to TRBJ2-3; the match to TRBD1 covers 8 bases. V gave up 4 bases and J gave up 3 bases; unmatched junction bases: 0. Germline CDR1 MNHEY, CDR2 SVGEGT. The CDR3 consists of 13 residues.